The text below deals with one TCR beta chain. Its antigen is unknown. No base-level quality is on record; no much larger clone is a single base apart. Library preparation used the immunoSEQ multiplex PCR assay. TCRdb took this table from immuneACCESS and kept in-frame rearrangements with V and J called. Such tables lack part of the clones; where checked against another copy, unresolved V genes explain under half of the gap, and the rest is unexplained. Here the sample has some 73,000 clones; 84% occur a single time. Of the sample, 0.79% is held by the ten largest clones. These data are taken from a study of radiotherapy plus CTLA-4 blockade in lung cancer (dated by TCRdb to 2016 to 2019). At the level of the whole study: Among enrolled patients, about 17% had an objective response and around 33% reached disease control.

The study tested focal radiation therapy combined with CTLA-4 blockade (ipilimumab) in patients with chemo-refractory metastatic non-small-cell lung cancer. The germline V gene provides CDR1 SGHTA and CDR2 FQGNSA. Trimming at the junction amounts to 4 bases on V and 2 bases on J, and the germline ends lie 12 bases apart. Including the terminal cysteine and phenylalanine, the CDR3 comprises 14 residues. Here the CDR3 DNA is all that survives: 42 bases in frame from base 1. Study-level results and caveats: Early dynamic changes in blood T cell clones, together with increased serum interferon-beta after radiation, were reported as the strongest predictors of response. After treatment with radiotherapy and ipilimumab, TCR clones that originated in tumors expanded in peripheral blood.

Recombination linked TRBV7-2 to TRBJ2-7, with the D gene too uncertain to name. The sample in question was peripheral blood, obtained from a patient treated with radiotherapy plus ipilimumab. The receptor's source is a human donor with non-small cell lung cancer who had stable disease on radiotherapy plus ipilimumab. The CDR3 region has the sequence CASSSPTYPYEQYF. The nucleotide sequence reads as follows: TGTGCCAGCAGCTCCCCGACTTACCCCTACGAGCAGTACTTC. Here the CDR3 is joined to the reference TRBV7-2 and TRBJ2-7 genes, and the full variable domain is: GAGVSQSPSNKVTEKGKDVELRCDPISGHTALYWYRQSLGQGLEFLIYFQGNSAPDKSGLPSDRFSAERTGGSVSTLTIQRTQQEDSAVYLCASSSPTYPYEQYFGPGTRLTVT.